These 8 T cell receptor beta chains share one sample of origin, sequenced in a study of blood T cells in healthy people across ages. It was with a sample-barcoded 5' primer and a J-beta primer mix that a second PCR of roughly 7 to 12 cycles was run. From the 5' RACE reads, TCRdb called clonotypes with MiXCR, one entry per CDR3 protein. Among 1.5 million to 1.9 million distinct CDR3 sequences listed, 42% were seen once. Sequences were obtained from blood. The receptors derive from a woman under 30 in good health.

CDR3 loop: CASSSYGGEQFF. CDR3 bases: TGTGCCAGCAGCTCCTACGGGGGAGAGCAGTTCTTC. The gene calls are TRBV7-9 and TRBJ2-1; maybe TRBD2 (6 bases). This CDR3 is 12 amino acids long. V was clipped by 4 bases and J by 10 bases, with 11 bases between them. Germline assignment: CDR1 SEHNR and CDR2 FQNEAQ (reference sequence).

The chain carries TRBV9 and TRBJ2-1, with 8 bases identical to TRBD2. V lost 5 bases to trimming and J lost 10 bases; unmatched junction nucleotides: 8. There are 13 residues in the CDR3. From germline, CDR1 is SGDLS and CDR2 YYNGEE. CDR3 nucleotides: TGTGCCAGCAGTGGGACTAGTTCTTCCGAGCAGTTCTTC. Protein: CASSGTSSSEQFF.

This rearrangement joins TRBV10-3 to TRBJ2-5, with D possibly TRBD2 on 6 matching bases. This CDR3 is built from 12 residues. V was cut by 10 bases and J by 5 bases, with 14 bases left in between. In germline, CDR1 is ENHRY, CDR2 SYGVKD. CDR3 DNA sequence: TGTGCCACCGGGAAGGGGACTGAGACCCAGTACTTC. The encoded protein is CATGKGTETQYF.

This clonotype occurred a few times. The rearrangement uses TRBV7-2 and TRBJ2-7; TRBD1 might be the D (5 bases). The CDR3 contains 13 residues. Between the trimmed V and J ends, which lost 1 base and 5 bases, there was a span of 9 bases. Germline V CDR1 and CDR2: SGHTA, FQGNSA. The CDR3 nucleotides are TGTGCCAGCAGCTTAGGGGGCTTCAACGAGCAGTACTTC. Translating it yields CASSLGGFNEQYF.

This clonotype has only a few counts. The J gene is TRBJ2-1, the V gene TRBV24-1; tentatively, D is TRBD1 (6 bases). Trimming stripped 4 bases from V and 1 base from J, with 13 bases between. Germline assignment: CDR1 KGHDR and CDR2 SFDVKD. The CDR3 sequence is 16 residues long. The chain's CDR3 is CATSDSWGTSYNEQFF. Written as DNA, the CDR3 is TGTGCCACCAGTGACAGTTGGGGGACATCCTACAATGAGCAGTTCTTC.

V gene TRBV6-5 combines with J gene TRBJ2-5, with D perhaps TRBD2 (5 bases). Germline-derived CDR1 and CDR2 are MNHEY and SVGAGI. This CDR3 region has 14 residues. The V end lost 7 bases, the J end lost 5 bases, and 17 bases lay between the germline ends. CDR3: CASTRWLGVETQYF. The CDR3 nucleotides are TGTGCCAGCACCAGGTGGCTGGGAGTGGAGACCCAGTACTTC.

In regard to this clonotype: This may be a read error, as it is one base from a much larger clone. This rearrangement joins TRBV5-6 to TRBJ2-1; D not certain. The CDR3 sequence is 11 residues long. CDR1 SGHDT and CDR2 YYEEEE come from the germline V gene. The ends were cut back, 2 bases at V and 9 bases at J, with 6 bases in the middle. The CDR3 nucleotides read TGTGCCAGCAGCTTATGGGGTGAGCAGTTCTTC. Its translation is CASSLWGEQFF. Complete variable domain (other parts from reference TRBV5-6 and TRBJ2-1): DAGVTQSPTHLIKTRGQQVTLRCSPKSGHDTVSWYQQALGQGPQFIFQYYEEEERQRGNFPDRFSGHQFPNYSSELNVNALLLGDSALYLCASSLWGEQFFGPGTRLTVL.

With respect to this clonotype: Its ends do not fully match the called genes, so a read error is possible. This chain joins TRBV25-1 and TRBJ1-2; D ambiguous. This CDR3 has 16 amino acids. Germline CDR1 is MGHDK and CDR2 is SYGVNS. The CDR3 DNA is TGTGCCAGCAGTGGGGAACACCGCATTTCTAACTATGACTACACCTTC. Protein: CASSGEHRISNYDYTF.